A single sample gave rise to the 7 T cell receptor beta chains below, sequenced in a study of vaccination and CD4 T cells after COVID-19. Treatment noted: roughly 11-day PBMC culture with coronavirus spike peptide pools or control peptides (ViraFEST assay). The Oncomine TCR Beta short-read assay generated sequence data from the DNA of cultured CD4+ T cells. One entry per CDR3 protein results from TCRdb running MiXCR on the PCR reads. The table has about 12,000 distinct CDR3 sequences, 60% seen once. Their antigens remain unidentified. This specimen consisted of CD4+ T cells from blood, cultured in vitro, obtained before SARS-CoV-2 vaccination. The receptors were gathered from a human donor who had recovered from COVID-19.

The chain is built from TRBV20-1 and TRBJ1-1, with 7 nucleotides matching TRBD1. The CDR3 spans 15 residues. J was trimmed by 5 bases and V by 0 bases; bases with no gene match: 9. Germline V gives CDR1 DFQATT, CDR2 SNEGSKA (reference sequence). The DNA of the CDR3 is TGCAGTGCTAGAGAACCAGGGGGAAGGCGTACTGAAGCTTTCTTT. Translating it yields CSAREPGGRRTEAFF.

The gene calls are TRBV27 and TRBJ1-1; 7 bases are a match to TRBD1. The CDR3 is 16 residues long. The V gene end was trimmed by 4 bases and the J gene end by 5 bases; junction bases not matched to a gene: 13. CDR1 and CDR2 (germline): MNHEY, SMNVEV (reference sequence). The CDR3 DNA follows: TGTGCCAGCAGTTCCCCCGGAACGACAGGGAGTACTGAAGCTTTCTTT. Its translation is CASSSPGTTGSTEAFF.

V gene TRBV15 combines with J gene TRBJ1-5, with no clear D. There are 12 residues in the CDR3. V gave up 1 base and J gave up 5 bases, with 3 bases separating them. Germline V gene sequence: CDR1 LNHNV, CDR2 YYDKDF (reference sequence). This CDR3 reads CATSRADQPQHF. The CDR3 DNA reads TGTGCCACCAGCAGAGCAGATCAGCCCCAGCATTTT.

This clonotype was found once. CDR3 in DNA: TGTGCCAGCAGTTACTCGGGCCTCTATGGCTACACCTTC. This sequence encodes CASSYSGLYGYTF. V and J are TRBV6-5 and TRBJ1-2; no clear D gene. Trimming took off 0 bases at V and 4 bases at J, with 6 bases between the two ends. The length of the CDR3 is 13 residues. The germline gives CDR1 MNHEY, CDR2 SVGAGI.

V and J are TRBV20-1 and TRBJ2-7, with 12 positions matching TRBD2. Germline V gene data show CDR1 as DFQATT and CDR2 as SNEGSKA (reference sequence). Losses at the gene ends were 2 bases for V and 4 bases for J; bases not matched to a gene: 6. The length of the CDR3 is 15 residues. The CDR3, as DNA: TGCAGTGCTAGAACGCTAGCGGGAGGGCAGTACGAGCAGTACTTC. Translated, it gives CSARTLAGGQYEQYF.

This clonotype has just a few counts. The CDR3 DNA follows: TGCAGTGCCAGGAAACAGGTCTCCTACGAGCAGTACTTC. It codes for CSARKQVSYEQYF. The chain is built from TRBV20-1 and TRBJ2-7; D perhaps matches TRBD1 (5 bases). The CDR3 covers 13 residues. CDR1 is DFQATT and CDR2 is SNEGSKA in the germline V gene (reference sequence). Trimming took off 6 bases at V and 0 bases at J, with 12 bases between the two ends.

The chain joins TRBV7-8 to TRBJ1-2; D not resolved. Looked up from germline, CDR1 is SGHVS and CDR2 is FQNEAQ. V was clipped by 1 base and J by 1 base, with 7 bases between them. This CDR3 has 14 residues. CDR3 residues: CASSLEEVNYGYTF. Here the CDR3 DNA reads TGTGCCAGCAGCTTAGAGGAGGTTAACTATGGCTACACCTTC.